These T cell receptor beta chains were read from a single sample in a study of blood T cell repertoires in COVID-19. Assay used: immunoSEQ multiplex PCR; TCRdb lists only in-frame clones, some missing. The repertoire has around 98,000 clones, more than 70% of them found once; the top ten carry approximately 25%. Sequenced: peripheral blood. These receptors were taken from a man in his 70s with acute or convalescent COVID-19. Both conserved end residues are part of each CDR3. Each record gives: V gene, D gene, J gene, clone size, CDR3 DNA, CDR3 protein. D genes are given only for firm matches. Clone sizes are given selectively: once, few, many, or a class where the clone is expanded.

TRBV6-6	TRBD1	TRBJ1-5	few	TGTGCCACCCGGGACAGGGGGGACAATCAGCCCCAGCATTTT	CATRDRGDNQPQHF
TRBV6-5	TRBD1	TRBJ2-5	NA	TGTGCCAGCAGTCCAGCAGGGGGTCCAGAGACCCAGTACTTC	CASSPAGGPETQYF
TRBV28	NA	TRBJ2-1	few	TGTGCCAGCAGTTTAGTTCCCCTAGCGTACAATGAGCAGTTCTTC	CASSLVPLAYNEQFF
TRBV6-5	TRBD1	TRBJ1-1	once	TGTGCCAGCAGTTCCAACAGGGGCAACGAAGCTTTCTTT	CASSSNRGNEAFF
TRBV29-1	TRBD2	TRBJ2-1	once	TGCAGCGTTCTAACTAGCGGCGGGGACAATGAGCAGTTCTTC	CSVLTSGGDNEQFF
TRBV10-3	NA	TRBJ1-5	NA	TGTGCCATCAGTGAACAGGGTAGCAATCAGCCCCAGCATTTT	CAISEQGSNQPQHF
TRBV4-1	NA	TRBJ2-6	NA	TGCGCCAGCAGACCCAGTCGTCTTCGCACGGGGGGGGCCAACGTCCTGACTTTC	CASRPSRLRTGGANVLTF
TRBV6-5	NA	TRBJ1-5	NA	TGTGCCAGCAGTTCAGGGGATTATCGGCCCCAGCATTTT	CASSSGDYRPQHF
TRBV19	TRBD2	TRBJ2-1	many	TGTGCCAGTAGTATAGCGGGAGGGGGTAGGGAGCAGTTCTTC	CASSIAGGGREQFF
TRBV18	TRBD2	TRBJ2-3	once	TGTGCCAGCTCATTCACTAGCGGGAAGGCAGATACGCAGTATTTT	CASSFTSGKADTQYF
TRBV4-3	TRBD1	TRBJ2-7	few	TGCGCCAGCAGCCGGACAGGGGGGTCCTACGAGCAGTACTTC	CASSRTGGSYEQYF
TRBV18	NA	TRBJ1-1	NA	TGTGCCAGCTCACCCACACAGAACACTGAAGCTTTCTTT	CASSPTQNTEAFF
TRBV11-3	TRBD1	TRBJ2-5	many	TGTGCCAGCAGCTTGACAGGGGGCCAAGAGACCCAGTACTTC	CASSLTGGQETQYF
TRBV10-3	NA	TRBJ2-5	NA	TGTGCCATCAGTGATCGGGGGAGAGAGACCCAGTACTTC	CAISDRGRETQYF
TRBV5-6	NA	TRBJ1-6	NA	TGTGCCAGCAGCTTGTTCGGGTTACCAGATTCACCCCTCCACTTT	CASSLFGLPDSPLHF
TRBV4-1	NA	TRBJ2-1	NA	TGCGCCAGCAGCCAAGATACTAGCCCCCCCAATGAGCAGTTCTTC	CASSQDTSPPNEQFF
TRBV30	TRBD1	TRBJ1-1	NA	TGTGCCTGGAACCAGGACAGGGAGGATACTGAAGCTTTCTTT	CAWNQDREDTEAFF
TRBV18	NA	TRBJ1-2	NA	TGTGCCAGCTCTCAAGGGGCGACAGCCTCTCTCTATGGCTACACCTTC	CASSQGATASLYGYTF
TRBV5-6	TRBD2	TRBJ2-7	NA	TGTGCCAGCAGCTTTTCGGGGGGCTACGAGCAGTACTTC	CASSFSGGYEQYF
TRBV6-5	NA	TRBJ2-1	NA	TGTGCCAGCAGTTACTCGACTAGGAATGAGCAGTTCTTC	CASSYSTRNEQFF
TRBV18	TRBD1	TRBJ1-1	few	TGTGCCAGCTCCCCCGGGACAGGGTCGGACACTGAAGCTTTCTTT	CASSPGTGSDTEAFF
TRBV14	NA	TRBJ2-5	NA	TGTGCCAGCAGTTTGAGGGGGCAAGAGACCCAGTACTTC	CASSLRGQETQYF
TRBV28	NA	TRBJ2-1	NA	TGTGCCAGCAGTTTTTGGAGACAGGTCTTGTTCTTC	CASSFWRQVLFF
TRBV6-5	TRBD1	TRBJ2-3	NA	TGTGCCAGCAGCCGGGACAGAGTTCGTACAGATACGCAGTATTTT	CASSRDRVRTDTQYF
TRBV27	NA	TRBJ2-3	NA	TGTGCCAGCAGTTTAGTTCCCGGCACAGATACGCAGTATTTT	CASSLVPGTDTQYF
TRBV4-3	TRBD2	TRBJ2-1	NA	TGCGCCAGCAGCCAAGAAGACAGGGGGTTGGGACTAGCGGGAGGAGGATACAATGAGCAGTTCTTC	CASSQEDRGLGLAGGGYNEQFF
TRBV3-1/TRBV3-2	TRBD2	TRBJ2-1	NA	TGTGCCAGCAGCCCCCAGATGACTAGCGGGCCCTACAATGAGCAGTTCTTC	CASSPQMTSGPYNEQFF
TRBV24-1	TRBD1	TRBJ1-2	NA	TGTGCCACCAGTGATCAATCACCGTCAGGGGGCTTCTATGGCTACACCTTC	CATSDQSPSGGFYGYTF
TRBV27	NA	TRBJ1-2	NA	TGTGCCAGCAGTCCCCGGGTCTTCCTTAACTATGGCTACACCTTC	CASSPRVFLNYGYTF
TRBV7-3	NA	TRBJ1-6	few	TGTGCCAGCAGCTTGGAGGCGGGTAATTCACCCCTCCACTTT	CASSLEAGNSPLHF
TRBV11-2	TRBD1	TRBJ2-5	NA	TGTGCCAGCAGCTTAGAAAGGGCAGGGGGCTGGGGAAAGACCCAGTACTTC	CASSLERAGGWGKTQYF
TRBV7-9	NA	TRBJ2-7	NA	TGTGCCAGCAGCGAGTACTACGAGCAGTACTTC	CASSEYYEQYF
TRBV5-1	TRBD2	TRBJ2-4	NA	TGCGCCAGCAGCTTCGGACTAGCGGGTGGGGCCAAAAACATTCAGTACTTC	CASSFGLAGGAKNIQYF
TRBV20-1	NA	TRBJ2-4	NA	TGCAGTGCTAGTAGTTACCACCGGAAAAACATTCAGTACTTC	CSASSYHRKNIQYF
TRBV6-4	TRBD1	TRBJ2-7	NA	TGTGCCAGCAGCCTCCCAAGACAGGGGGCCTGCTCCTACGAGCAGTACTTC	CASSLPRQGACSYEQYF
TRBV6-2/TRBV6-3	TRBD1	TRBJ1-5	NA	TGTGCCAGCAGCGTCCCGGGACAGGGGTTTGCCCAGCATTTT	CASSVPGQGFAQHF
TRBV24-1	TRBD2	TRBJ2-3	NA	TGTGCCACCAGTGATCCTCGACTAGCGGGAACAGATACGCAGTATTTT	CATSDPRLAGTDTQYF
TRBV6-5	TRBD2	TRBJ2-1	NA	TGTGCCAGCAAGGGACTAGCGGTTGACAATGAGCAGTTCTTC	CASKGLAVDNEQFF
TRBV19	TRBD2	TRBJ2-2	NA	TGTGCCAGTAGTACGCGGGAGTTCGCCGGGGAGCTGTTTTTT	CASSTREFAGELFF
TRBV19	TRBD1	TRBJ2-3	NA	TGTGCCAGTGCCGGGACAGGGTTCACAGATACGCAGTATTTT	CASAGTGFTDTQYF
TRBV27	NA	TRBJ2-1	NA	TGTGCCAGCAGTCAAGGGAGCTCCTACAATGAGCAGTTCTTC	CASSQGSSYNEQFF
TRBV10-3	TRBD1	TRBJ1-2	NA	TGTGCCATCAGGAATAACAGGGGGCGTTACTATGGCTACACCTTC	CAIRNNRGRYYGYTF
TRBV28	TRBD1	TRBJ2-2	once	TGTGCCAGCAGGGCCGGGACAGGGTCGACGGGGGAGCTGTTTTTT	CASRAGTGSTGELFF
TRBV30	TRBD1	TRBJ2-2	once	TGTGCCTGGAGTATGGGACAGGGGGCGTCCGGGGAGCTGTTTTTT	CAWSMGQGASGELFF
TRBV29-1	TRBD1	TRBJ2-7	NA	TGCAGCGTTATTTCGACAGGGGAGAGTTACGAGCAGTACTTC	CSVISTGESYEQYF
TRBV4-2	NA	TRBJ1-2	NA	TGTGCCAGCAGCCATTGGGGGGAGGGCTACACCTTC	CASSHWGEGYTF
TRBV11-1	NA	TRBJ1-4	few	TGTGCCAGCAGCTTATCCCGGTCAAATGAAAAACTGTTTTTT	CASSLSRSNEKLFF
TRBV7-9	TRBD1	TRBJ1-6	NA	TGTGCCAGCAGCTTACTGCTTTGGACAGGACGGAATTCACCCCTCCACTTT	CASSLLLWTGRNSPLHF
TRBV25-1	TRBD1	TRBJ2-3	NA	TGTGCCAGCCGATCGCGGACAGGGGTCGGCACAGATACGCAGTATTTT	CASRSRTGVGTDTQYF
TRBV5-1	TRBD1	TRBJ2-4	NA	TGCGCCAGCAGCCCACTGGGACAGGGGGCCAAAAACATTCAGTACTTC	CASSPLGQGAKNIQYF
TRBV5-1	TRBD1	TRBJ2-7	NA	TGCGCCAGCAGCCAACAGGGGGCTTACGAGCAGTACTTC	CASSQQGAYEQYF
TRBV4-2	NA	TRBJ2-3	once	TGTGCCAGCAGCCGCGGGGCGGACACAGATACGCAGTATTTT	CASSRGADTDTQYF
TRBV7-2	TRBD1	TRBJ1-4	NA	TGTGCCAGCAGTTGGACAGGGGGAGAAAAACTGTTTTTT	CASSWTGGEKLFF
TRBV7-6	TRBD2	TRBJ2-1	NA	TGTGCCAGCAGCTTCAGCGGGAGCCAAGTCAATGAGCAGTTCTTC	CASSFSGSQVNEQFF